One sample yielded the 22 T cell receptor beta chains listed below, sequenced in a study of control samples from healthy donors and cancer patients (dated by TCRdb to the early 2020s). Libraries were constructed by the immunoSEQ multiplex PCR assay. Entries here come from immuneACCESS through TCRdb and include only in-frame sequences with V and J called. Some clones fail to appear in such tables; in the studies checked, an unresolved V gene covers under half of the shortfall, and the cause of the remainder is unknown. The sample table shows about 65,000 clones, and around nine tenths are seen once. The ten most abundant clones make up more than 1% of the sample. The sample taken for sequencing was PBMCs. The receptors shown here come from a woman aged 45-65 years with colorectal cancer.

This sequence joins TRBV5-3 and TRBJ1-1, with D tentatively TRBD1 (5 bases). TRBV5-3 is identified as an open reading frame with a role that is uncertain. CDR3 length: 19 residues. Trimming removed 5 bases from V and 2 bases from J, with 28 bases in between. For the CDR3, the DNA is TGTGCCAGAAGGCCCGCGCCCTGCGAGTATCGGGACGGCAACACTGAAGCTTTCTTT. This codes for CARRPAPCEYRDGNTEAFF.

This CDR3 is CASSPLLGEKNTEAFF. The DNA for the CDR3 is TGTGCCAGCAGCCCACTCCTCGGGGAGAAGAACACTGAAGCTTTCTTT. The gene calls are TRBV6-2 or TRBV6-3 and TRBJ1-1; D not resolved. Looked up from germline, CDR1 is MNHEY and CDR2 is SVGEGT. The CDR3 runs 16 residues. Deletions cut 6 bases from V and 1 base from J, with 18 bases between.

The J gene is TRBJ2-1, the V gene TRBV5-6; D tentatively fits TRBD1 or TRBD2 (6 bases each). Trimming shortened V by 1 base and J by 8 bases, and 10 bases separated the two germline ends. CDR3 length: 13 residues. Germline loops: CDR1 SGHDT, CDR2 YYEEEE. The CDR3 protein is CASSLWGADEQFF. In DNA, the CDR3 is TGTGCCAGCAGCTTGTGGGGGGCCGATGAGCAGTTCTTC.

The gene calls are TRBV19 and TRBJ1-1, with TRBD1 identical over 8 bases. V shed 4 bases, J shed 4 bases, and the junction held 5 bases outside the gene matches. CDR3 length: 14 residues. Germline V gives CDR1 LNHDA, CDR2 SQIVND (reference sequence). CDR3 nucleotides: TGTGCCAGTAGTAGGGGACAGGAAATCACTGAAGCTTTCTTT. Its protein product is CASSRGQEITEAFF.

J is TRBJ1-5 and V is TRBV7-2; D not certain. Trimming left V 4 bases short and J 5 bases short, with 15 bases between. Germline V gene sequence: CDR1 SGHTA, CDR2 FQGNSA. This CDR3 contains 15 residues. The CDR3 sequence is CASSSSLRRDQPQHF. CDR3 nucleotide sequence: TGTGCCAGCAGCTCGAGTCTCCGGAGGGATCAGCCCCAGCATTTT.

This chain links TRBV10-1 with TRBJ2-3; 11 bases map to TRBD2. The germline V gene encodes CDR1 WNHNN and CDR2 SYGVQD (reference sequence). The length of the CDR3 is 17 residues. V shed 6 bases and J 0 bases; nucleotides not matched to a gene: 8. The CDR3 loop is CASSEGTSGTSTDTQYF. The CDR3 DNA sequence: TGCGCCAGCAGCGAAGGGACTAGCGGTACCAGCACAGATACGCAGTATTTT.

The chain recombines TRBV2 with TRBJ2-7; 8 bases align to TRBD2. With 8 bases clipped from V and 3 bases from J, the junction kept 6 bases outside the gene matches. The CDR3 spans 13 residues. Germline V lookup: CDR1 SNHLY, CDR2 FYNNEI. CDR3 loop: CASLALADYEQYF. The DNA for the CDR3 is TGTGCCAGCCTCGCACTAGCGGACTACGAGCAGTACTTC.

This rearrangement joins TRBV10-3 to TRBJ1-1; D is undetermined. CDR1 and CDR2 (germline): ENHRY, SYGVKD. This CDR3 is built from 13 residues. Trimming took 4 bases from V and 7 from J, leaving 13 bases between them. This CDR3 reads CAISGSDKDEAFF. CDR3 nucleotide sequence: TGTGCCATCAGTGGATCAGACAAGGATGAAGCTTTCTTT.

This rearrangement joins TRBV29-1 to TRBJ1-3; unclear D gene. CDR1 is SQVTM, CDR2 ANQGSEA, per germline. V lost 3 bases to trimming and J lost 1 base, with 13 bases between them. The CDR3 sequence is 15 residues long. CDR3 nucleotide sequence: TGCAGCGTTGATTTCGCGGACCGATCTGGAAACACCATATATTTT. Its protein is CSVDFADRSGNTIYF. Supplemented by reference TRBV29-1 and TRBJ1-3, the full variable domain reads SAVISQKPSRDICQRGTSLTIQCQVDSQVTMMFWYRQQPGQSLTLIATANQGSEATYESGFVIDKFPISRPNLTFSTLTVSNMSPEDSSIYLCSVDFADRSGNTIYFGEGSWLTVV.

The J gene is TRBJ1-1, the V gene TRBV5-1; D gene ambiguous. CDR3 length equals 14 residues. V shed 2 bases and J shed 6 bases, with 14 bases lying between them. The germline V gene has CDR1 SGHRS and CDR2 YFSETQ. The CDR3 loop is CASSFTGELAEAFF. CDR3 coding DNA: TGCGCCAGCAGCTTTACCGGGGAGCTCGCTGAAGCTTTCTTT. The full variable domain, completed using reference TRBV5-1 and TRBJ1-1, is KAGVTQTPRYLIKTRGQQVTLSCSPISGHRSVSWYQQTPGQGLQFLFEYFSETQRNKGNFPGRFSGRQFSNSRSEMNVSTLELGDSALYLCASSFTGELAEAFFGQGTRLTVV.

This clone was seen only once. Relative to the germline gene, one junction end is altered; a read error may explain this. V gene TRBV7-9 combines with J gene TRBJ1-1; tentative D call: TRBD1 (5 bases). Germline V CDR1 and CDR2: SEHNR, FQNEAQ (reference sequence). This CDR3 has 14 amino acids. This CDR3 is CASSPQPGATGAFF. For the CDR3, the DNA is TGTGCCAGCAGCCCGCAGCCCGGGGCCACTGGAGCTTTCTTT. Complete variable domain (other parts from reference TRBV7-9 and TRBJ1-1): DTGVSQNPRHKITKRGQNVTFRCDPISEHNRLYWYRQTLGQGPEFLTYFQNEAQLEKSRLLSDRFSAERPKGSFSTLEIQRTEQGDSAMYLCASSPQPGATGAFFGQGTRLTVV.

The gene calls are TRBV3-1 (or the pseudogene TRBV3-2) and TRBJ2-5; 15 bases agree with TRBD2. V was clipped by 3 bases and J by 5 bases; unmatched bases: 4. The CDR3 totals 16 residues. Germline lookup yields CDR1 LGHDT and CDR2 YNNKEL (reference sequence). CDR3 DNA: TGTGCCAGCAGCCATTGGACTAGCGGGGGGGAGGAGACCCAGTACTTC. It translates to CASSHWTSGGEETQYF.

The genes are TRBV19 and TRBJ2-3; D gene unclear. V gave up 5 bases and J gave up 3 bases, with 6 bases separating them. Germline CDR1 reads LNHDA; CDR2 reads SQIVND (reference sequence). This CDR3 has 12 amino acids. CDR3 loop: CASSSGTDTQYF. The CDR3 DNA follows: TGTGCCAGTAGTTCCGGGACAGATACGCAGTATTTT. The whole variable domain, remainder taken from reference TRBV19 and TRBJ2-3, is DGGITQSPKYLFRKEGQNVTLSCEQNLNHDAMYWYRQDPGQGLRLIYYSQIVNDFQKGDIAEGYSVSREKKESFPLTVTSAQKNPTAFYLCASSSGTDTQYFGPGTRLTVL.

In its sample, this clone was seen a few times. V is TRBV20-1 and J is TRBJ1-1; D perhaps matches TRBD1 (5 bases). V was cut by 6 bases and J by 9 bases, with 14 bases left in between. There are 11 residues in the CDR3. Per germline, CDR1 DFQATT and CDR2 SNEGSKA (reference sequence). CDR3 DNA sequence: TGCAGTGCCGGGAGTGGGGGAAAAGCTTTCTTT. Protein sequence: CSAGSGGKAFF.

The genes are TRBV28 and TRBJ1-2, with D hard to call. V shed 3 bases and J shed 7 bases, with 12 bases lying between them. This CDR3 is 13 amino acids long. Germline CDR1 reads MDHEN; CDR2 reads SYDVKM. CDR3 DNA: TGTGCCAGCAGTTTTCCCCTTTCTCTTGGCTACACCTTC. This gives the protein CASSFPLSLGYTF.

This clone was picked up one time. V and J are TRBV11-3 and TRBJ1-1; the D is unclear. The CDR3 has 13 amino acids. Germline-derived CDR1 and CDR2 are SGHNT and YENEEA. Trimming removed 5 bases from V and 5 bases from J, with 12 bases in between. The CDR3: CASSASGRTEAFF. The DNA of the CDR3 is TGTGCCAGCAGCGCCTCGGGGAGAACTGAAGCTTTCTTT.

The gene calls are TRBV18 and TRBJ1-3; D ambiguous. Germline loops: CDR1 KGHSH, CDR2 LQKENI. V was trimmed by 3 bases and J by 0 bases, leaving 9 bases between them. The CDR3 totals 15 residues. CDR3 coding DNA: TGTGCCAGCTCACCGGGCGGCGACTCTGGAAACACCATATATTTT. Translated: CASSPGGDSGNTIYF.

The V and J genes are TRBV10-3 and TRBJ2-1; maybe TRBD1 (6 bases). Germline CDR1 ENHRY, CDR2 SYGVKD. The length of the CDR3 is 15 residues. V was shortened by 3 bases and J by 7 bases, with 16 bases between the two germline ends. In DNA, the CDR3 is TGTGCCATCAGTGATGGGGGCCGGAGATGGAATGAGCAGTTCTTC. Translated: CAISDGGRRWNEQFF.

The CDR3 coding sequence is TGTGCCAGCAGCCCCGGGGCGGGGGTTGCTGGGGCCAACGTCCTGACTTTC. This codes for CASSPGAGVAGANVLTF. V gene TRBV5-6 combines with J gene TRBJ2-6; 7 positions agree with TRBD2. CDR1 and CDR2 from the germline V gene are SGHDT and YYEEEE. Trimming at V came to 4 bases and at J to 2 bases, leaving 9 bases not matched to a gene. This CDR3 has 17 amino acids.

This clone was detected once. The genes are TRBV6-2 or TRBV6-3 and TRBJ1-5; D may be TRBD1 (5 bases). Germline loops: CDR1 MNHEY, CDR2 SVGEGT. CDR3 length equals 15 residues. Trimming shortened V by 6 bases and J by 0 bases, and 12 bases separated the two germline ends. CDR3 DNA: TGTGCCAGCAGCCGGGGGACGGTTAGCAATCAGCCCCAGCATTTT. Encoded protein: CASSRGTVSNQPQHF.

The V gene is TRBV7-2, the J gene TRBJ2-3, with 7 positions matching TRBD2. CDR3 length: 15 residues. Trimming took 1 base from V and 6 from J; bases not matched to a gene: 7. Germline CDR1 SGHTA, CDR2 FQGNSA. The CDR3, as DNA: TGTGCCAGCAGCTTAGTCGCGGGGGAGACGGATACGCAGTATTTT. Amino acid sequence: CASSLVAGETDTQYF.

V and J are TRBV3-1 (or the pseudogene TRBV3-2) and TRBJ2-3, with D hard to call. V was shortened by 3 bases and J by 2 bases, with 15 bases between the two germline ends. Germline CDR1 is LGHDT and CDR2 is YNNKEL (reference sequence). This CDR3 is built from 16 residues. CDR3 protein: CASSHVGGGSTDTQYF. In DNA, the CDR3 is TGTGCCAGCAGCCATGTGGGCGGTGGATCCACAGATACGCAGTATTTT.